This T cell receptor (beta chain) was sequenced in a study of cytomegalovirus exposure and HLA in healthy donors. This CDR3 region has 14 residues. Germline assignment: CDR1 KGHSH and CDR2 LQKENI. V was trimmed by 3 bases and J by 5 bases, leaving 13 bases between them. Findings and caveats of the study: It was taken for granted in presence/absence analyses that sequencing depth across donors was roughly uniform. Usually a TCR sequence was rare, but some public TCRs were found in many donors. CMV serostatus was the sole immune exposure data available. A later analysis reported that several of the most significant clusters appeared to be linked to common viral pathogens, among them Epstein-Barr virus.

In regard to this clone: The target antigen is unknown.

The PCR had 60 Vbeta and 13 Jbeta primers. The method was immunoSEQ multiplex PCR; TCRdb's version includes in-frame clones alone and lacks a portion of them. The sample includes approximately 200,000 clones, 70% to 80% of them seen just once. The chain combines TRBV18 with TRBJ1-1, with D perhaps matching TRBD1 (5 bases). The sequenced sample consisted of PBMCs. The origin of this receptor is a man aged 35-49 years in good health and CMV-seronegative. CDR3 nucleotides: TGTGCCAGCTCACCTATCCAGGGAAGGACTGAAGCTTTCTTT. The encoded protein is CASSPIQGRTEAFF.